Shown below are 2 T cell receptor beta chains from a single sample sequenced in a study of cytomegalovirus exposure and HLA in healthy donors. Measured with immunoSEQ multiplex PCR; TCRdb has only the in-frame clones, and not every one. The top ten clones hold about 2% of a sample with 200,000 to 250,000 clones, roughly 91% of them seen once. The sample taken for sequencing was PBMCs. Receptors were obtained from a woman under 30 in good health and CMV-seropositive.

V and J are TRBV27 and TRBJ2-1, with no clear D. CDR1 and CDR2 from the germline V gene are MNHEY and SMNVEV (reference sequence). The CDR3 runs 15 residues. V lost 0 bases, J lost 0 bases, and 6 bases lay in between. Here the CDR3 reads CASSLSQSSYNEQFF. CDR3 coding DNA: TGTGCCAGCAGTTTATCACAAAGCTCCTACAATGAGCAGTTCTTC.

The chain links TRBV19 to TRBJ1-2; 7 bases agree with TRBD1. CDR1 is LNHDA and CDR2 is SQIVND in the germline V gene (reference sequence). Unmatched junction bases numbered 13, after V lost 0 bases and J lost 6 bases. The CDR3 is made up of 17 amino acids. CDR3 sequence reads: CASSIDPLPDRVNGYTF. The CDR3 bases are TGTGCCAGTAGTATAGACCCCTTACCCGACAGGGTGAATGGCTACACCTTC. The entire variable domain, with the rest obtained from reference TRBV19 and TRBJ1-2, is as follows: DGGITQSPKYLFRKEGQNVTLSCEQNLNHDAMYWYRQDPGQGLRLIYYSQIVNDFQKGDIAEGYSVSREKKESFPLTVTSAQKNPTAFYLCASSIDPLPDRVNGYTFGSGTRLTVV.